What follows are 30 T cell receptor beta chains derived from one specimen sequenced in a study of CXCR3-negative and CXCR3-positive naive CD8 T cells. It was by 5' RACE with UMI labels that the TRB cDNA libraries were prepared. For each CDR3 protein, TCRdb gives one entry from its re-call of the 5' RACE reads, without DNA. The sample data list about 43,000 distinct CDR3 sequences. Sample: memory CD8+ T cells from blood. All receptors derive from a human donor in good health. Some clones in this sample may be carry-over from other donors' samples.

The chain has TRBV6-5 and TRBJ2-2; lacking DNA, the TRBD2 call made by TCRdb goes unchecked. The CDR3 has 16 residues. Germline-derived CDR1 and CDR2 are MNHEY and SVGAGI. The CDR3 spells CASSYTPGLLAGELFF.

The CDR3 sequence is CAISESAGDYEQYF. The chain recombines TRBV10-3 with TRBJ2-7; TCRdb's D call, TRBD1, is unchecked because there is no DNA. Germline V gene data show CDR1 as ENHRY and CDR2 as SYGVKD. The CDR3 loop spans 14 amino acids.

The CDR3: CASSYLRDRNNEQFF. The V and J genes are TRBV5-1 and TRBJ2-1; absent DNA, TCRdb's TRBD1 call cannot be checked. There are 15 residues in the CDR3. From germline, CDR1 is SGHRS and CDR2 YFSETQ.

The gene calls are TRBV4-1 and TRBJ2-7; the D call from TCRdb, TRBD1, cannot be confirmed without DNA. Per the germline V gene, CDR1 is MGHRA and CDR2 is YSYEKL. This CDR3 is built from 13 residues. CDR3 region: CASSQQGGYEQYF.

The chain is built from TRBV7-2 and TRBJ1-2. The CDR3 has 15 residues. Germline assignment: CDR1 SGHTA and CDR2 FQGNSA. CDR3 in amino acids: CASSGNGGPTGGYTF.

The chain carries TRBV5-5 and TRBJ2-2; the TRBD2 assignment by TCRdb is unverifiable without DNA. Germline loops: CDR1 SGHKS, CDR2 YYEKEE (reference sequence). The CDR3 has 14 residues. The CDR3 reads CASSGWSLSGELFF.

The V and J genes are TRBV7-8 and TRBJ2-5. This CDR3 spans 13 amino acids. Germline V gene sequence: CDR1 SGHVS, CDR2 FQNEAQ. CDR3 loop: CASSFRVQETQYF.

CDR3: CASSKEQYYEQYF. The V gene is TRBV21-1, the J gene TRBJ2-7. TRBV21-1 is a pseudogene. The CDR3 totals 13 residues.

The chain has TRBV5-1 and TRBJ2-7; the TCRdb call, TRBD1, lacks DNA for checking. Germline V gene data show CDR1 as SGHRS and CDR2 as YFSETQ. CDR3 length equals 17 residues. The CDR3 region is CASSLKIDRGRDYEQYF.

The chain links TRBV7-6 to TRBJ2-3; TCRdb gives TRBD1 as the D gene, but with no DNA this cannot be confirmed. The CDR3 spans 12 residues. The germline V gene encodes CDR1 SGHVS and CDR2 FNYEAQ. CDR3 region: CASSGGTDTQYF.

The chain is built from TRBV28 and TRBJ2-7; the D call of TRBD1 rests on TCRdb alone, since no DNA is present to check it. The CDR3 covers 15 residues. CDR1 MDHEN and CDR2 SYDVKM come from the germline V gene. The CDR3 sequence is CASSETGGTRYEQYF.

The chain links TRBV4-3 to TRBJ1-2. The CDR3 contains 16 residues. CDR1 and CDR2 (germline): LGHNA, YSLEER. Here the CDR3 reads CASSQGRESKPYGYTF.

The chain couples TRBV12-3 or TRBV12-4 to TRBJ2-1. The CDR3 extends over 13 amino acids. The CDR3 loop reads CASSPDFGNEQFF.

The CDR3 reads CASSLWTSGGNFNEQFF. The rearrangement joins TRBV5-1 to TRBJ2-1; TCRdb reports TRBD2, a call that lacks DNA to check it against. Germline CDR1 reads SGHRS; CDR2 reads YFSETQ. The CDR3 runs to 17 residues.

The chain joins TRBV28 to TRBJ1-5. The CDR3 sequence is 16 residues long. CDR1 and CDR2 from the germline V gene are MDHEN and SYDVKM. CDR3 protein: CASSPTRYRSNQPQHF.

The CDR3 region is CATSDRPTEAFF. The J gene is TRBJ1-1, the V gene TRBV15. Germline assignment: CDR1 LNHNV and CDR2 YYDKDF (reference sequence). This CDR3 has 12 amino acids.

V and J are TRBV12-3 or TRBV12-4 and TRBJ2-3; TCRdb returns TRBD2, unconfirmable since there is no DNA. The CDR3 covers 16 residues. CDR3 sequence: CASSLTLAGNTDTQYF.

This chain uses TRBV6-5 with TRBJ1-2; TCRdb's D gene call, TRBD1, goes unchecked for lack of DNA. CDR3 length: 16 amino acids. The germline V gene has CDR1 MNHEY and CDR2 SVGAGI. CDR3 protein: CASSYEQGTLGYGYTF.

The chain is built from TRBV6-2 or TRBV6-3 and TRBJ1-5. CDR1 and CDR2 (germline): MNHEY, SVGEGT. The CDR3 has 13 amino acids. This CDR3 reads CAGSSNSNQPQHF.

CDR3 in amino acids: CASSLARYITNTGELFF. This chain links TRBV7-2 with TRBJ2-2. CDR3 length: 17 residues. Germline CDR1 and CDR2: SGHTA and FQGNSA.

The J gene is TRBJ1-4, the V gene TRBV7-9. The CDR3 spans 15 residues. Germline CDR1 is SEHNR and CDR2 is FQNEAQ (reference sequence). The CDR3 sequence: CASSPVQNGNEKLFF.

The rearrangement joins TRBV9 to TRBJ2-1; checking the TCRdb D call of TRBD1 is not possible without DNA. This CDR3 comprises 15 residues. Germline values: CDR1 SGDLS, CDR2 YYNGEE. CDR3: CASSVPGQKNNEQFF.

This chain uses TRBV7-9 with TRBJ1-2; TCRdb picks TRBD1, but there is no DNA to check that call. Per the germline V gene, CDR1 is SEHNR and CDR2 is FQNEAQ (reference sequence). The CDR3 runs 16 residues. This chain's CDR3 is CASSSPGQASNYGYTF.

The gene calls are TRBV4-3 and TRBJ1-3. CDR3 length: 17 residues. Germline CDR1 and CDR2: LGHNA and YSLEER. The CDR3 loop is CASSQDRAATSGNTIYF.

The V and J genes are TRBV29-1 and TRBJ2-3. From germline, CDR1 is SQVTM and CDR2 ANQGSEA. This CDR3 contains 11 residues. The CDR3 here is CSVDGSGTQYF.

The chain has TRBV7-9 and TRBJ2-2; TCRdb's assignment of TRBD2 cannot be checked, as there is no DNA. Germline assignment: CDR1 SEHNR and CDR2 FQNEAQ (reference sequence). The CDR3 covers 19 residues. CDR3 amino acids: CASSPPLPGLEENTGELFF.

The genes are TRBV13 and TRBJ2-1; without DNA, the TCRdb call of TRBD2 cannot be checked. The CDR3 contains 15 residues. CDR1 is PRHDT, CDR2 FYEKMQ, per germline (reference sequence). The CDR3 reads CASSEPGTRNNEQFF.

V usage is TRBV12-3 or TRBV12-4 and J usage is TRBJ1-5; with no DNA, the TCRdb D assignment of TRBD1 cannot be verified. The CDR3 has 15 amino acids. The CDR3 sequence is CASSDRVGSNQPQHF.

The chain links TRBV4-3 to TRBJ2-3; lacking DNA, the TRBD1 call made by TCRdb goes unchecked. Per germline, CDR1 LGHNA and CDR2 YSLEER. This CDR3 region has 15 residues. The CDR3 is CASSQMGQGADTQYF.

V is TRBV14 and J is TRBJ1-4. The CDR3 runs 12 residues. The germline V gene has CDR1 SGHDN and CDR2 FVKESK. CDR3 loop: CASSQVGEKLFF.